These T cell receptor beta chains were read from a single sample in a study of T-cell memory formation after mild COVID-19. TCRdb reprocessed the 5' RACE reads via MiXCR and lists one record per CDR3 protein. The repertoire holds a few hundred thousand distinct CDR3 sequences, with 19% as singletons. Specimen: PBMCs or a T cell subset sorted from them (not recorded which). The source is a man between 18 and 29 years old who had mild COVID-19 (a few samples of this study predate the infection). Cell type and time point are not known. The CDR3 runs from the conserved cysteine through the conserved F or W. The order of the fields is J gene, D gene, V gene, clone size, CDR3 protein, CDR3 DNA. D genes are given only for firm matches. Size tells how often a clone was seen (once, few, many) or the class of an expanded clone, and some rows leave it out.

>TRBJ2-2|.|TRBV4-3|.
CASSQVHNGWAGELFF
TGCGCCAGCAGCCAAGTTCATAACGGTTGGGCCGGGGAGCTGTTTTTT
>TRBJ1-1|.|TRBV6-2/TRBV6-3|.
CASSYTTGKAFF
TGTGCCAGCAGTTACACGACGGGAAAAGCTTTCTTT
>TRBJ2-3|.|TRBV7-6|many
CASSQDSTDTQYF
TGTGCCAGCAGCCAGGACAGCACAGATACGCAGTATTTT
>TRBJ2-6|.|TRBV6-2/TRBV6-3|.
CASSYSPHVLTF
TGTGCCAGCAGTTACTCTCCCCACGTCCTGACTTTC
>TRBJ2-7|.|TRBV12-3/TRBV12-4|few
CASSSRWGYEQYF
TGTGCCAGCAGTTCCCGCTGGGGCTACGAGCAGTACTTC
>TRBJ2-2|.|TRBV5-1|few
CASSLPGRQANTGELFF
TGCGCCAGCAGCCTGCCGGGGCGGCAGGCGAACACCGGGGAGCTGTTTTTT
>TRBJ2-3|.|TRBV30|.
CAWSASFDSGQYF
TGTGCCTGGAGTGCATCCTTTGATAGCGGTCAGTATTTT
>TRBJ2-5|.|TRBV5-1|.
CASSYGSRETQYF
TGCGCCAGCTCATACGGGTCCCGGGAGACCCAGTACTTC
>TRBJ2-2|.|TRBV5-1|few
CASSLVPGLDTGELFF
TGCGCCAGCAGCTTGGTCCCGGGACTGGATACCGGGGAGCTGTTTTTT
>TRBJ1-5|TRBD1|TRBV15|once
CATAADRDRDYSNQPQHF
TGTGCCACCGCGGCTGACCGGGACAGAGATTATAGCAATCAGCCCCAGCATTTT
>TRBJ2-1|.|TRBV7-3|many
CASSRDSSSYNEQFF
TGTGCCAGCAGCCGGGACTCCAGCTCCTACAATGAGCAGTTCTTC
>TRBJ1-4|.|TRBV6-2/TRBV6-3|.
CASSYIQMGEKLFF
TGTGCCAGCAGTTACATACAGATGGGGGAAAAACTGTTTTTT
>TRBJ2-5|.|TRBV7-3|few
CASSSRAQGQETQYF
TGTGCCAGCAGCTCCCGGGCTCAGGGTCAAGAGACCCAGTACTTC
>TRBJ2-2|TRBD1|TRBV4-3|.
CASSQEARGQGTGELFF
TGCGCCAGCAGCCAAGAGGCCCGAGGACAGGGGACCGGGGAGCTGTTTTTT
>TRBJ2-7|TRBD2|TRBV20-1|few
CSARPGGLHEQYF
TGCAGTGCTAGACCGGGGGGGCTGCACGAGCAGTACTTC
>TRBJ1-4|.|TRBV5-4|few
CASRARPTGEKLFF
TGTGCCAGCAGGGCGCGGCCGACCGGGGAAAAACTGTTTTTT
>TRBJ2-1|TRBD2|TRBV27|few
CAIRPSGSGVYNEQFF
TGTGCCATCAGACCCTCCGGTAGCGGGGTCTACAATGAGCAGTTCTTC
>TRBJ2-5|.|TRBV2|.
CASGGNQETQYF
TGTGCCAGCGGGGGGAACCAAGAGACCCAGTACTTC
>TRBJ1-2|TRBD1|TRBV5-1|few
CASSGNRGEDGYTF
TGCGCCAGCAGCGGGAACAGGGGGGAGGATGGCTACACCTTC
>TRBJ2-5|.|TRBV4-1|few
CASSQARNQETQYF
TGCGCCAGCAGCCAAGCGAGGAACCAAGAGACCCAGTACTTC
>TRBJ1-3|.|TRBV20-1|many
CSARDPSSGNTIYF
TGCAGTGCTAGAGATCCGAGCTCTGGAAACACCATATATTTT
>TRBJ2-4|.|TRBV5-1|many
CASSLGNDVAKNIQYF
TGCGCCAGCAGCTTGGGAAATGACGTAGCCAAAAACATTCAGTACTTC
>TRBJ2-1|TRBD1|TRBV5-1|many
CASSTGQGYNEQFF
TGCGCCAGCAGCACGGGACAGGGGTACAATGAGCAGTTCTTC
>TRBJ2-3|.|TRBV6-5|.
CASSWRGDTQYF
TGTGCCAGCAGTTGGAGAGGGGATACGCAGTATTTT
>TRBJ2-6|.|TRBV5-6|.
CASSLGLGWANVLTF
TGTGCCAGCAGCTTGGGACTAGGCTGGGCCAACGTCCTGACTTTC
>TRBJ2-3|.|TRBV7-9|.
CASTRRGGEARTQYF
TGTGCCAGCACCCGACGGGGCGGGGAGGCACGTACGCAGTATTTT
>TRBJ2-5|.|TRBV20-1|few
CSASGGGGRQETQYF
TGCAGTGCTAGTGGTGGGGGGGGCCGCCAAGAGACCCAGTACTTC
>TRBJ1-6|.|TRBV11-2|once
CASSLVGGTLHF
TGTGCCAGCAGCTTAGTGGGTGGGACCCTCCACTTT
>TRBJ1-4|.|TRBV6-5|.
CASSYQVGAGNEKLFF
TGTGCCAGCAGTTACCAGGTCGGCGCTGGTAATGAAAAACTGTTTTTT
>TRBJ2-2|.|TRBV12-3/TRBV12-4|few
CASSLAQWTGELFF
TGTGCCAGCAGTTTAGCGCAGTGGACCGGGGAGCTGTTTTTT
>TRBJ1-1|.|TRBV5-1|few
CASSLDPENTEAFF
TGCGCCAGCAGCTTGGACCCTGAGAACACTGAAGCTTTCTTT
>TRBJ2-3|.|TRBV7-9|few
CASSSSTGFIRDTQYF
TGTGCCAGCAGCTCCAGTACAGGGTTTATAAGAGATACGCAGTATTTT
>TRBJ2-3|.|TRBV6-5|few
CASSPSLGTSTDTQYF
TGTGCCAGCAGCCCCTCACTTGGGACCTCCACAGATACGCAGTATTTT
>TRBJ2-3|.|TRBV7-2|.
CASSLVGGMSTDTQYF
TGTGCCAGCAGCTTAGTAGGAGGGATGAGCACAGATACGCAGTATTTT
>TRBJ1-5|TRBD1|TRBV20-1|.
CSAPTGGAGGAGSNQPQHF
TGCAGTGCTCCTACCGGTGGGGCAGGGGGCGCGGGTAGCAATCAGCCCCAGCATTTT
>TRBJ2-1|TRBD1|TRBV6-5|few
CASSRQGLDEQFF
TGTGCCAGCTCCCGACAGGGGTTGGATGAGCAGTTCTTC
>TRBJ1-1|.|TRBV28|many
CASSPIMGGMNTEAFF
TGTGCCAGCAGTCCCATAATGGGGGGGATGAACACTGAAGCTTTCTTT
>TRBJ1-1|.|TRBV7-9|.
CASSLNAGGEAFF
TGTGCCAGCAGCCTAAATGCGGGGGGTGAAGCTTTCTTT
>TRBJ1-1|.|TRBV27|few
CASSAGHKNTEAFF
TGTGCCAGCAGTGCGGGACATAAGAACACTGAAGCTTTCTTT
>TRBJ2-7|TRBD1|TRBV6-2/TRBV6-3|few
CASNNRGFYEQYF
TGTGCCAGCAACAACAGGGGATTCTACGAGCAGTACTTC
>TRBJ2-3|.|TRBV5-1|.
CASSLGGRSDTQYF
TGCGCCAGCAGCTTGGGAGGTCGGTCAGATACGCAGTATTTT
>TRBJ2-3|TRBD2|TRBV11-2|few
CASSLFLAGGPDTQYF
TGTGCCAGCAGCTTATTCCTGGCGGGGGGCCCAGATACGCAGTATTTT
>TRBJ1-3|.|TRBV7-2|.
CATQGLSGNTIYF
TGTGCCACCCAGGGACTGTCTGGAAACACCATATATTTT
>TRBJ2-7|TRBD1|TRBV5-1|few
CASRLPGQGYEQYF
TGCGCCAGCAGGCTACCGGGACAGGGCTACGAGCAGTACTTC
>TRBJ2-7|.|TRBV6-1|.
CASSRDGDEQYF
TGTGCCAGCAGTCGTGACGGCGACGAGCAGTACTTC
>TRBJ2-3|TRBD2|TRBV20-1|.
CSARNPLAGGSDTQYF
TGCAGTGCTCGAAACCCACTAGCGGGGGGGTCAGATACGCAGTATTTT
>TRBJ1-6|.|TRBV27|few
CASSFGGDNSPLHF
TGTGCCAGCAGTTTCGGGGGGGATAATTCACCCCTCCACTTT
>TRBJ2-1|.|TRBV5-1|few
CASSLLEGNEQFF
TGCGCCAGCAGCTTACTAGAGGGCAATGAGCAGTTCTTC
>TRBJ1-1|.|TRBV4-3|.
CASSQLLNSNTEAFF
TGCGCCAGCAGCCAATTATTGAACAGTAACACTGAAGCTTTCTTT
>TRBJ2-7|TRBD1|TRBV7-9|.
CASSPRDRISYEQYF
TGTGCCAGCAGCCCCCGGGACAGAATATCCTACGAGCAGTACTTC
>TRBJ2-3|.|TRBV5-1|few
CASNAWGGQGTDTQYF
TGCGCCAGCAACGCCTGGGGGGGCCAAGGCACAGATACGCAGTATTTT